The 30 T cell receptor beta chains given below trace back to one sample, sequenced in a study of cytomegalovirus exposure and HLA in healthy donors. With 60 Vbeta and 13 Jbeta primers, the PCR was carried out. Produced via immunoSEQ multiplex PCR; TCRdb's table is partial and in-frame only. Counted here are about 140,000 clones, approximately 82% occurring once; the ten biggest clones make up approximately 1.5%. The sequencing input was PBMCs. The receptors originated from a young man in good health and CMV-seropositive.

Only a few counts were recorded for this clone. The chain has TRBV6-6 and TRBJ2-7; 8 bases are shared with TRBD1. CDR1 is MNHNY and CDR2 is SVGAGI in the germline V gene (reference sequence). Losses at the gene ends were 5 bases for V and 2 bases for J; bases not matched to a gene: 5. The CDR3 extends over 14 amino acids. As DNA, the CDR3 is TGTGCCAGCAGTAGGCAGGGGGCGACCTACGAGCAGTACTTC. The encoded protein is CASSRQGATYEQYF.

V gene TRBV2 combines with J gene TRBJ1-2, with D possibly matching TRBD1 (5 bases). The germline gives CDR1 SNHLY, CDR2 FYNNEI. The CDR3 has 14 amino acids. The ends were cut back, 3 bases at V and 2 bases at J, with 10 bases in the middle. CDR3 residues: CASSEDTYNYGYTF. DNA of the CDR3: TGTGCCAGCAGTGAGGACACCTACAACTATGGCTACACCTTC.

The chain joins TRBV18 to TRBJ2-7, with 8 bases lining up with TRBD2. Trimming removed 0 bases from V and 3 bases from J; junction bases left unmatched: 13. The CDR3 runs 18 residues. The germline gives CDR1 KGHSH, CDR2 LQKENI. DNA of the CDR3: TGTGCCAGCTCACCACCGTTCGCTGGACAGCGGGAGTACTACGAGCAGTACTTC. Its translation is CASSPPFAGQREYYEQYF.

The rearrangement joins TRBV10-2 to TRBJ2-7, with 9 bases matching TRBD1. The germline CDR1 and CDR2 sequences are WSHSY and SAAADI. J was trimmed by 3 bases and V by 4 bases; bases with no gene match: 1. This CDR3 is 13 amino acids long. The CDR3 sequence is CASSGDRVYEQYF. In DNA form, the CDR3 reads TGCGCCAGCAGTGGGGACAGGGTCTACGAGCAGTACTTC.

Turning to this clone: Other DNA variants within this sample encode the same CDR3. The chain employs TRBV27 and TRBJ2-7; D may be TRBD1 (6 bases). V dropped 5 bases and J dropped 0 bases, with 11 bases sitting between them. The CDR3 sequence is 14 residues long. Germline V gene lookup returns CDR1 MNHEY and CDR2 SMNVEV (reference sequence). This chain's CDR3 is CASSLTGSSYEQYF. The CDR3 DNA is TGTGCCAGCAGTCTAACAGGGAGCTCCTACGAGCAGTACTTC.

The V call is TRBV7-3, the J call TRBJ2-3, with 9 bases that match TRBD1. Trimming removed 5 bases from V and 5 bases from J; junction bases left unmatched: 5. This CDR3 region has 14 residues. Germline V gives CDR1 SGHTA, CDR2 FQGTGA. CDR3 in DNA: TGTGCCAGCAGCAGAGACAGGGGGATAGATACGCAGTATTTT. It codes for CASSRDRGIDTQYF.

The J gene is TRBJ2-7, the V gene TRBV7-8, with D maybe TRBD2 (5 bases). V was clipped by 6 bases and J by 0 bases, with 9 bases between them. Germline V gene data show CDR1 as SGHVS and CDR2 as FQNEAQ. The CDR3 spans 13 residues. CDR3 residues: CASRGSYSYEQYF. The CDR3 bases are TGTGCCAGCAGGGGGAGCTACTCCTACGAGCAGTACTTC.

The V gene is TRBV9, the J gene TRBJ2-7, with TRBD2 matching over 12 bases. With V trimmed by 4 bases and J by 5 bases, 10 bases remained unmatched. Germline V lookup: CDR1 SGDLS, CDR2 YYNGEE. The CDR3 totals 16 residues. CDR3 in amino acids: CASSSYAGLAGNEQYF. The DNA of the CDR3 is TGTGCCAGCAGCTCCTACGCCGGACTAGCGGGAAACGAGCAGTACTTC.

V is TRBV19 and J is TRBJ2-4, with TRBD2 matching over 7 bases. The V segment lost 7 bases and the J segment 0 bases; nucleotides outside the gene matches: 3. The CDR3 runs 14 residues. Germline CDR1 is LNHDA and CDR2 is SQIVND (reference sequence). CDR3 sequence reads: CASNPGGAKNIQYF. In DNA form, the CDR3 reads TGTGCCAGTAATCCGGGGGGAGCCAAAAACATTCAGTACTTC.

The chain employs TRBV29-1 and TRBJ2-7, with TRBD1 matching 7 bases. Germline CDR1 SQVTM, CDR2 ANQGSEA. Trimming at V came to 4 bases and at J to 2 bases, leaving 2 bases not matched to a gene. The CDR3 sequence is 12 residues long. CDR3 in DNA: TGCAGCGTTGGGGACAGTCCCTACGAGCAGTACTTC. It encodes CSVGDSPYEQYF.

The genes are TRBV27 and TRBJ2-2; 7 positions agree with TRBD2. Germline CDR1 MNHEY, CDR2 SMNVEV (reference sequence). The CDR3 extends over 14 amino acids. V shed 3 bases, J shed 7 bases, and the junction held 5 bases outside the gene matches. The CDR3 protein is CASSFRGRVGELFF. DNA for the CDR3: TGTGCCAGCAGTTTCCGCGGGAGAGTCGGGGAGCTGTTTTTT.

CDR3 coding DNA: TGTGCCTGGAGCGGGGGACAGTCTGAAGCTTTCTTT. Protein product: CAWSGGQSEAFF. V gene TRBV30 combines with J gene TRBJ1-1; TRBD1 matches 7 bases. With 3 bases clipped from V and 6 bases from J, the junction kept 4 bases outside the gene matches. CDR1 and CDR2 (germline): GTSNPN, SVGIG (reference sequence). The CDR3 sequence is 12 residues long.

CDR3 nucleotide sequence: TGTGCCAGCAGCACCCTGGGACAGGGGGCTGATAACACTGAAGCTTTCTTT. Its protein product is CASSTLGQGADNTEAFF. The genes are TRBV21-1 and TRBJ1-1; no DNA check was done on the table's D call, TRBD1. TRBV21-1 is shown as a pseudogene. This CDR3 is built from 17 residues.

This sequence joins TRBV7-8 and TRBJ2-3, with D unresolved. The germline V gene has CDR1 SGHVS and CDR2 FQNEAQ. The CDR3 is 15 amino acids. The V end lost 5 bases, the J end lost 3 bases, and 15 bases lay between the germline ends. The DNA for the CDR3 is TGTGCCAGCAGCCAGACTCGTCTCGAGACAGATACGCAGTATTTT. Translated, it gives CASSQTRLETDTQYF.

This clone appeared a single time. The chain carries TRBV5-8 and TRBJ2-2; a weak D match, TRBD2 (5 bases). V lost 0 bases and J 6 bases, leaving 15 bases between the germline ends. CDR1 is SGHTS and CDR2 is YDEGEE in the germline V gene. The CDR3 sequence is 16 residues long. This chain's CDR3 is CASSLVEVILSGELFF. For the CDR3, the DNA is TGTGCCAGCAGCTTGGTGGAGGTTATTTTATCCGGGGAGCTGTTTTTT.

CDR3 coding DNA: TGTGCCAGCACTCCAATATCCCCGCGGGGCGTATTCTACAATGAGCAGTTCTTC. It translates to CASTPISPRGVFYNEQFF. The chain couples TRBV27 to TRBJ2-1, with D tentatively TRBD2 (6 bases). Trimming cost V 7 bases and J 3 bases, with 25 bases left between them. CDR3 length: 18 residues. The V gene's germline CDR1 is MNHEY and CDR2 SMNVEV (reference sequence).

The sample holds one count of this clone. V and J are TRBV19 and TRBJ2-3, with a possible D match to TRBD2 (6 bases). The CDR3 is 17 amino acids. CDR1 and CDR2 (germline): LNHDA, SQIVND (reference sequence). V shed 5 bases and J shed 5 bases, with 23 bases lying between them. Written as DNA, the CDR3 is TGTGCCAGTAGTCTCCGACTCTCGCCGGGGGTGGGAGATACGCAGTATTTT. Amino acid sequence: CASSLRLSPGVGDTQYF.

The genes are TRBV18 and TRBJ1-6; D might be TRBD1 (6 bases). Germline loops: CDR1 KGHSH, CDR2 LQKENI. This CDR3 is built from 14 residues. V was pared by 3 bases and J by 6 bases, with 9 bases between. DNA for the CDR3: TGTGCCAGCTCACCCTGGACAGCTAATTCACCCCTCCACTTT. It codes for CASSPWTANSPLHF. Together with reference TRBV18 and TRBJ1-6, the CDR3 gives the full variable domain: NAGVMQNPRHLVRRRGQEARLRCSPMKGHSHVYWYRQLPEEGLKFMVYLQKENIIDESGMPKERFSAEFPKEGPSILRIQQVVRGDSAAYFCASSPWTANSPLHFGNGTRLTVT.

V is TRBV5-1 and J is TRBJ2-3; a weak D match, TRBD1 (6 bases). Trimming left V 2 bases short and J 0 bases short, with 10 bases between. Looked up from germline, CDR1 is SGHRS and CDR2 is YFSETQ. The CDR3 length is 15 residues. CDR3 amino acids: CASSFGQSSTDTQYF. The CDR3 region has the DNA TGCGCCAGCAGCTTCGGACAGTCTAGCACAGATACGCAGTATTTT. Variable domain in full (rest from reference TRBV5-1 and TRBJ2-3): KAGVTQTPRYLIKTRGQQVTLSCSPISGHRSVSWYQQTPGQGLQFLFEYFSETQRNKGNFPGRFSGRQFSNSRSEMNVSTLELGDSALYLCASSFGQSSTDTQYFGPGTRLTVL.

The V and J genes are TRBV18 and TRBJ2-2, with 11 bases lining up with TRBD2. J lost 4 bases, V lost 0 bases, and 7 bases had no gene match. The CDR3 length is 18 residues. Germline assignment: CDR1 KGHSH and CDR2 LQKENI. CDR3 bases: TGTGCCAGCTCACCACCGTTTGGGACTAGCGGCAGCACCGGGGAGCTGTTTTTT. This gives the protein CASSPPFGTSGSTGELFF.

The rearrangement uses TRBV6-1 and TRBJ2-3; a weak D match, TRBD1 (5 bases). The CDR3 loop spans 17 amino acids. V lost 0 bases to trimming and J lost 4 bases, with 17 bases between them. Germline CDR1 is MNHNS and CDR2 is SASEGT. The CDR3 DNA reads as TGTGCCAGCAGTGAAGCGACGGGTGTCTCAGGGTCAGATACGCAGTATTTT. Encoded protein: CASSEATGVSGSDTQYF.

The chain couples TRBV11-3 to TRBJ1-1; TRBD1 matches 9 bases. This CDR3 is 14 amino acids long. The V and J ends lost 3 bases and 6 bases, in that order; junction bases with no gene match: 5. CDR1 is SGHNT, CDR2 YENEEA, per germline. CDR3 loop: CASSFGTGIPEAFF. The CDR3 nucleotides read TGTGCCAGCAGCTTTGGGACAGGGATACCTGAAGCTTTCTTT.

This chain connects TRBV4-1 to TRBJ2-5; 8 positions agree with TRBD2. The J call could be wrong; TRBJ2-7 is a better fit for the DNA end. CDR1 and CDR2 from the germline V gene are MGHRA and YSYEKL. The CDR3 sequence is 15 residues long. In nucleotides, the CDR3 is TGCGCCAGCAGCCAAGAGATAGCGGGGTTCTACGAGCAGTACTTC. Translated: CASSQEIAGFYEQYF.

The CDR3 reads CASTPGGLAGGSGELFF. The CDR3, as DNA: TGTGCCAGTACCCCCGGTGGGCTAGCGGGAGGGTCGGGGGAGCTGTTTTTT. The V call is TRBV19, the J call TRBJ2-2, with TRBD2 matching over 12 bases. V shed 7 bases and J 8 bases; nucleotides not matched to a gene: 14. This CDR3 contains 17 residues. Per the germline V gene, CDR1 is LNHDA and CDR2 is SQIVND (reference sequence). Looking up the rest from reference TRBV19 and TRBJ2-2 gives the full variable domain: DGGITQSPKYLFRKEGQNVTLSCEQNLNHDAMYWYRQDPGQGLRLIYYSQIVNDFQKGDIAEGYSVSREKKESFPLTVTSAQKNPTAFYLCASTPGGLAGGSGELFFGEGSRLTVL.

The chain combines TRBV4-1 with TRBJ1-1, with 8 bases identical to TRBD1. This CDR3 comprises 19 residues. Germline V gene data show CDR1 as MGHRA and CDR2 as YSYEKL. The junction had 18 bases not matched to a gene; V was cut back by 3 bases and J by 3 bases. The CDR3 nucleotides read TGCGCCAGCAGCCACCAATGTGGACAGGGAAAATCGGGGGACACTGAAGCTTTCTTT. Encoded protein: CASSHQCGQGKSGDTEAFF.

The chain links TRBV7-3 to TRBJ2-2, with TRBD2 as a possible D gene (7 bases). The V and J ends lost 5 bases and 5 bases respectively, with 18 bases between them. Germline loops: CDR1 SGHTA, CDR2 FQGTGA. This CDR3 has 16 residues. The CDR3 DNA sequence: TGTGCCAGCAGCCCTAGAGGGGGGGCGGGGACCGGGGAGCTGTTTTTT. Its translation: CASSPRGGAGTGELFF.

This chain connects TRBV4-1 to TRBJ2-7; D might be TRBD1 (5 bases). CDR1 and CDR2 (germline): MGHRA, YSYEKL. V lost 1 base, J lost 6 bases, and 13 bases lay in between. The CDR3 runs 14 residues. The CDR3 protein is CASSQASRESEQYF. DNA of the CDR3: TGCGCCAGCAGCCAAGCTTCCAGGGAAAGCGAGCAGTACTTC.

This chain joins TRBV5-1 and TRBJ2-1; tentatively, D is TRBD1 (6 bases). The CDR3 totals 16 residues. The V end lost 4 bases, the J end lost 0 bases, and 14 bases lay between the germline ends. Germline values: CDR1 SGHRS, CDR2 YFSETQ. CDR3 in DNA: TGCGCCAGCAGCGAAGCAGGGGATAGCTCCTACAATGAGCAGTTCTTC. This gives the protein CASSEAGDSSYNEQFF. The variable domain in full, completed from reference TRBV5-1 and TRBJ2-1, reads KAGVTQTPRYLIKTRGQQVTLSCSPISGHRSVSWYQQTPGQGLQFLFEYFSETQRNKGNFPGRFSGRQFSNSRSEMNVSTLELGDSALYLCASSEAGDSSYNEQFFGPGTRLTVL.

The CDR3 bases are TGTGCCAGTAGTACCCGACAGAGCTATGGCTACACCTTC. Translating it yields CASSTRQSYGYTF. V usage is TRBV19 and J usage is TRBJ1-2, with TRBD1 as a possible D gene (5 bases). CDR1 LNHDA and CDR2 SQIVND come from the germline V gene (reference sequence). CDR3 length: 13 residues. Trimming stripped 4 bases from V and 4 bases from J, with 10 bases between.

V and J are TRBV18 and TRBJ1-4; 8 nucleotides agree with TRBD1. There are 15 residues in the CDR3. Germline V CDR1 and CDR2: KGHSH, LQKENI. V trimming: 1 base; J trimming: 5 bases; junction bases outside the gene matches: 3. Here the CDR3 reads CASSPQTGANEKLFF. The CDR3 coding sequence is TGTGCCAGCTCACCACAGACAGGGGCAAATGAAAAACTGTTTTTT.